These 30 T cell receptor beta chains share one sample of origin, sequenced in a study of blood T cell repertoires in COVID-19. This table comes from immunoSEQ multiplex PCR, and its TCRdb copy is limited to in-frame clones, with some not included. The profile shows under 250,000 clones, approximately 87% of them singletons. Source material: peripheral blood. These receptors originate from a woman in her seventies with active or convalescent COVID-19.

The chain carries TRBV5-8 and TRBJ1-1, with D possibly TRBD1 on 6 matching bases. CDR1 is SGHTS and CDR2 is YDEGEE in the germline V gene. The ends were cut back, 5 bases at V and 0 bases at J, with 14 bases in the middle. This CDR3 is built from 15 residues. The CDR3: CASSHYRAMNTEAFF. CDR3 bases: TGTGCCAGCAGTCACTACAGGGCCATGAACACTGAAGCTTTCTTT.

In regard to this clone: In the same sample, other DNA sequences code for this CDR3. This chain uses TRBV5-1 with TRBJ2-7; TRBD2 aligns across 7 bases. Germline V gene lookup returns CDR1 SGHRS and CDR2 YFSETQ. With V trimmed by 0 bases and J by 1 base, 4 bases remained unmatched. This CDR3 is 15 amino acids long. The CDR3 DNA sequence: TGCGCCAGCAGCTTGGACGGCGGGAGTTCCTACGAGCAGTACTTC. This sequence encodes CASSLDGGSSYEQYF.

This rearrangement joins TRBV5-1 to TRBJ1-1, with D unresolved. The CDR3 loop spans 14 amino acids. In germline, CDR1 is SGHRS, CDR2 YFSETQ. Trimming shortened V by 4 bases and J by 1 base, and 11 bases separated the two germline ends. The CDR3 region has the DNA TGCGCCAGCAGCCCCGGGGAGGGGAACACTGAAGCTTTCTTT. It specifies CASSPGEGNTEAFF.

This clone has a single count. V and J are TRBV19 and TRBJ1-5; 7 nucleotides agree with TRBD1. Germline values: CDR1 LNHDA, CDR2 SQIVND (reference sequence). V lost 4 bases and J lost 2; bases outside the gene matches: 8. There are 16 residues in the CDR3. The CDR3 region is CASSNRQGLGNQPQHF. Here the CDR3 DNA reads TGTGCCAGTAGTAACCGACAGGGATTGGGCAATCAGCCCCAGCATTTT. Full variable domain (outside the CDR3, taken from reference TRBV19 and TRBJ1-5): DGGITQSPKYLFRKEGQNVTLSCEQNLNHDAMYWYRQDPGQGLRLIYYSQIVNDFQKGDIAEGYSVSREKKESFPLTVTSAQKNPTAFYLCASSNRQGLGNQPQHFGDGTRLSIL.

In the case of this clone: This may come from a read error, since a much larger clone is one base off. Other nucleotide sequences from this sample produce the same CDR3. The CDR3 bases are TGCGCCAGCAGCCCTAGCGGGGGGGCGTACAATGAGCAGTTCTTC. Translating it yields CASSPSGGAYNEQFF. J is TRBJ2-1 and V is TRBV5-1, with TRBD2 matching 12 bases. The CDR3 runs 15 residues. V gave up 4 bases and J gave up 4 bases; unmatched junction bases: 3. In germline, CDR1 is SGHRS, CDR2 YFSETQ.

A single count supports this clone. The rearrangement uses TRBV6-5 and TRBJ2-3; the match to TRBD2 covers 7 bases. The CDR3 spans 15 residues. The ends lost 2 bases at V and 4 bases at J; junction bases unmatched: 6. Germline CDR1 reads MNHEY; CDR2 reads SVGAGI. The CDR3 DNA follows: TGTGCCAGCAGTTACAATGGCGGGAGATCAGATACGCAGTATTTT. It is translated as CASSYNGGRSDTQYF.

The J gene is TRBJ1-5, the V gene TRBV7-6; D possibly corresponds to TRBD1 (6 bases). This CDR3 is 15 amino acids long. Germline lookup yields CDR1 SGHVS and CDR2 FNYEAQ. Trimming removed 5 bases from V and 5 bases from J, with 16 bases in between. CDR3 residues: CASSLPTGIDQPQHF. Written as DNA, the CDR3 is TGTGCCAGCAGCCTACCAACAGGGATCGATCAGCCCCAGCATTTT.

The chain carries TRBV4-3 and TRBJ2-1; 11 nucleotides line up with TRBD2. V lost 1 base, J lost 4 bases, and 12 bases stayed unmatched. The CDR3 consists of 19 residues. From germline, CDR1 is LGHNA and CDR2 YSLEER. As DNA, the CDR3 is TGCGCCAGCAGCCAAGGGGCTAGCGGGGGGAACTCTCCTTACAATGAGCAGTTCTTC. Encoded protein: CASSQGASGGNSPYNEQFF.

The chain links TRBV12-3 or TRBV12-4 to TRBJ2-1; perhaps TRBD2 as D (7 bases). The CDR3 is 13 amino acids. V lost 7 bases, J lost 11 bases, and 18 bases lay in between. Written as DNA, the CDR3 is TGTGCCAGCACCCTGAGGGAGGGGGGGAAGCAGTTCTTC. This codes for CASTLREGGKQFF.

The chain couples TRBV11-2 to TRBJ2-3; TRBD2 matches 9 bases. V was pared by 3 bases and J by 1 base, with 2 bases of the junction left unmatched. This CDR3 comprises 15 residues. Germline V CDR1 and CDR2: SGHAT, FQNNGV. CDR3 loop: CASSFLAGGTDTQYF. The DNA for the CDR3 is TGTGCCAGCAGCTTTTTAGCGGGGGGCACAGATACGCAGTATTTT. The full variable domain, rest sourced from reference TRBV11-2 and TRBJ2-3, is EAGVAQSPRYKIIEKRQSVAFWCNPISGHATLYWYQQILGQGPKLLIQFQNNGVVDDSQLPKDRFSAERLKGVDSTLKIQPAKLEDSAVYLCASSFLAGGTDTQYFGPGTRLTVL.

The gene calls are TRBV5-1 and TRBJ1-1; D remains unclear. Germline V gene sequence: CDR1 SGHRS, CDR2 YFSETQ. The CDR3 has 14 residues. The germline V and J ends were trimmed by 4 bases and 0 bases, with 10 bases remaining between them. The CDR3 loop reads CASSLRVLNTEAFF. CDR3 DNA sequence: TGCGCCAGCAGCCTACGAGTCCTGAACACTGAAGCTTTCTTT. The full variable domain, its missing parts supplied by reference TRBV5-1 and TRBJ1-1, is KAGVTQTPRYLIKTRGQQVTLSCSPISGHRSVSWYQQTPGQGLQFLFEYFSETQRNKGNFPGRFSGRQFSNSRSEMNVSTLELGDSALYLCASSLRVLNTEAFFGQGTRLTVV.

The chain uses TRBV5-1 and TRBJ1-6; a weak D match, TRBD1 (6 bases). The CDR3 spans 15 residues. From germline, CDR1 is SGHRS and CDR2 YFSETQ. Trimming removed 6 bases at V and 9 bases at J, with 19 bases between. CDR3 DNA sequence: TGCGCCAGCACCCTTGGAAGTCAGGGGCCTTCACCCCTCCACTTT. Its translation is CASTLGSQGPSPLHF.

The V gene is TRBV5-4, the J gene TRBJ2-5; 7 nucleotides match TRBD1. Unmatched junction bases numbered 5, after V lost 4 bases and J lost 2 bases. This CDR3 contains 14 residues. Germline V CDR1 and CDR2: SGHNT, YYREEE (reference sequence). The CDR3 is CASSGWTGQETQYF. CDR3 bases: TGTGCCAGCAGCGGGTGGACAGGACAAGAGACCCAGTACTTC.

A note on this clone: One junction end does not reproduce the germline sequence, and a read error may be involved. This chain links TRBV6-2 or TRBV6-3 with TRBJ2-5, with 8 bases lining up with TRBD2. The germline gives CDR1 MNHEY, CDR2 SVGEGT. The CDR3 is made up of 14 amino acids. The CDR3: CASSYSISRGGPNF. The CDR3 DNA follows: TGTGCCAGCAGTTACTCGATATCTCGGGGGGGGCCCAACTTC.

This chain joins TRBV5-4 and TRBJ2-7; 7 bases are shared with TRBD2. Trimming took 7 bases from V and 3 from J; bases not matched to a gene: 10. The CDR3 sequence is 14 residues long. Germline V CDR1 and CDR2: SGHNT, YYREEE (reference sequence). This chain's CDR3 is CASGGGGTFYEQYF. In DNA, the CDR3 is TGTGCCAGCGGGGGGGGAGGGACTTTCTACGAGCAGTACTTC.

The chain employs TRBV13 and TRBJ2-7; 8 nucleotides align to TRBD1. CDR1 is PRHDT and CDR2 is FYEKMQ in the germline V gene (reference sequence). This CDR3 is 14 amino acids long. V lost 3 bases, J lost 2 bases, and 3 bases stayed unmatched. CDR3 in DNA: TGTGCCAGCAGCTTTGGGGACAGGCCCTACGAGCAGTACTTC. Its translation is CASSFGDRPYEQYF.

The chain recombines TRBV29-1 with TRBJ1-3, with D uncertain. Per germline, CDR1 SQVTM and CDR2 ANQGSEA. Between the trimmed V and J ends, which lost 0 bases and 4 bases, there was a span of 10 bases. The length of the CDR3 is 14 residues. In nucleotides, the CDR3 is TGCAGCGTTGAAGATCCTGGCCCGGGAAACACCATATATTTT. This translates into CSVEDPGPGNTIYF.

As for this clone: This sample also contains other DNA sequences that code for the same CDR3. The rearrangement uses TRBV2 and TRBJ1-5; D unresolved. Trimming took off 4 bases at V and 3 bases at J, with 7 bases between the two ends. The CDR3 consists of 13 residues. Germline V gene sequence: CDR1 SNHLY, CDR2 FYNNEI. The CDR3 bases are TGTGCCAGCAGTGTACAGTCCAATCAGCCCCAGCATTTT. Residues: CASSVQSNQPQHF.

The chain joins TRBV5-4 to TRBJ1-3; 8 bases align to TRBD1. The CDR3 spans 15 residues. From germline, CDR1 is SGHNT and CDR2 YYREEE (reference sequence). The J segment lost 5 bases and the V segment lost 3 bases, leaving 7 bases of the junction unmatched. CDR3 DNA sequence: TGTGCCAGCAGCTCACCCACAGGGGGAAGAAACACCATATATTTT. Its translation is CASSSPTGGRNTIYF.

This clone appeared once. The chain is built from TRBV9 and TRBJ2-3, with 11 bases identical to TRBD2. The CDR3 length is 15 residues. Trimming cost V 4 bases and J 4 bases; bases outside gene matches: 5. Germline-derived CDR1 and CDR2 are SGDLS and YYNGEE. The CDR3 region is CASSPTSGNPDTQYF. The CDR3 DNA reads as TGTGCCAGCAGCCCGACTAGCGGGAATCCAGATACGCAGTATTTT.

In its sample, this clone was seen a few times. The chain is built from TRBV28 and TRBJ2-1; 7 bases map to TRBD2. CDR1 and CDR2 (germline): MDHEN, SYDVKM. The CDR3 sequence is 16 residues long. Losses at the gene ends were 5 bases for V and 11 bases for J; bases not matched to a gene: 18. CDR3 amino acids: CASSPRRTRNTMQQFF. The CDR3 DNA reads as TGTGCCAGCAGTCCCCGCCGGACTAGGAATACAATGCAGCAGTTCTTC.

The chain uses TRBV9 and TRBJ1-2; D unresolved. V was pared by 3 bases and J by 0 bases, with 12 bases between. The germline V gene encodes CDR1 SGDLS and CDR2 YYNGEE. The CDR3 sequence is 15 residues long. The CDR3 bases are TGTGCCAGCAGCGCCCGAGGAGGGACTAACTATGGCTACACCTTC. Protein sequence: CASSARGGTNYGYTF.

This chain links TRBV28 with TRBJ2-1; 10 nucleotides agree with TRBD2. The CDR3 sequence is 13 residues long. J was trimmed by 13 bases and V by 5 bases; bases with no gene match: 8. Germline assignment: CDR1 MDHEN and CDR2 SYDVKM. CDR3 in DNA: TGTGCCAGCAGTCCCGGACTAGCGGAGGATCAGTTCTTC. Translating gives CASSPGLAEDQFF.

Notes on this clone: This same CDR3 is encoded by further DNA sequences in the sample. The chain uses TRBV18 and TRBJ1-5; 9 bases map to TRBD1. Unmatched junction bases numbered 2, after V lost 3 bases and J lost 5 bases. The CDR3 sequence is 14 residues long. CDR1 and CDR2 (germline): KGHSH, LQKENI. In nucleotides, the CDR3 is TGTGCCAGCTCACCGACAGGGGGGGATCAGCCCCAGCATTTT. Amino acids: CASSPTGGDQPQHF.

The chain combines TRBV10-3 with TRBJ2-7; TRBD1 matches at 9 bases. The CDR3 is made up of 14 amino acids. CDR1 and CDR2 (germline): ENHRY, SYGVKD. Unmatched junction bases numbered 6, after V lost 7 bases and J lost 2 bases. CDR3 sequence (DNA): TGTGCCATCATGAGGGGACAGGGAACCTACGAGCAGTACTTC. Its protein product is CAIMRGQGTYEQYF.

The chain employs TRBV5-1 and TRBJ2-5; D possibly corresponds to TRBD1 (5 bases). The germline V and J ends were trimmed by 5 bases and 5 bases, with 16 bases remaining between them. This CDR3 spans 14 amino acids. CDR1 and CDR2 (germline): SGHRS, YFSETQ. The CDR3 DNA reads TGCGCCAGCAGTAACGGGCAGGGTGGGGAGACCCAGTACTTC. Its protein is CASSNGQGGETQYF. The entire variable domain, with the rest obtained from reference TRBV5-1 and TRBJ2-5, is as follows: KAGVTQTPRYLIKTRGQQVTLSCSPISGHRSVSWYQQTPGQGLQFLFEYFSETQRNKGNFPGRFSGRQFSNSRSEMNVSTLELGDSALYLCASSNGQGGETQYFGPGTRLLVL.

The rearrangement links TRBV7-8 to TRBJ1-1; a weak D match, TRBD1 (5 bases). Per germline, CDR1 SGHVS and CDR2 FQNEAQ. Trimming left V 5 bases short and J 3 bases short, with 13 bases between. The CDR3 spans 14 residues. The CDR3 region has the DNA TGTGCCAGCAGCCAAACTTCAGGGTACACTGAAGCTTTCTTT. It is translated as CASSQTSGYTEAFF. Full variable domain (missing parts from reference TRBV7-8 and TRBJ1-1): GAGVSQSPRYKVAKRGQDVALRCDPISGHVSLFWYQQALGQGPEFLTYFQNEAQLDKSGLPSDRFFAERPEGSVSTLKIQRTQQEDSAVYLCASSQTSGYTEAFFGQGTRLTVV.

The CDR3 loop is CASSLRGPRDGETQYF. The DNA of the CDR3 is TGCGCCAGCAGCTTGAGGGGGCCAAGGGATGGGGAGACCCAGTACTTC. The genes are TRBV5-1 and TRBJ2-5; TRBD1 matches 7 bases. The CDR3 extends over 16 amino acids. Germline CDR1 and CDR2: SGHRS and YFSETQ. J was trimmed by 5 bases and V by 1 base; bases with no gene match: 11. The entire variable domain, with the rest obtained from reference TRBV5-1 and TRBJ2-5, is as follows: KAGVTQTPRYLIKTRGQQVTLSCSPISGHRSVSWYQQTPGQGLQFLFEYFSETQRNKGNFPGRFSGRQFSNSRSEMNVSTLELGDSALYLCASSLRGPRDGETQYFGPGTRLLVL.

The chain recombines TRBV5-4 with TRBJ2-7, with 7 bases fitting TRBD2. V was clipped by 4 bases and J by 5 bases; unmatched bases: 12. The germline gives CDR1 SGHNT, CDR2 YYREEE (reference sequence). This CDR3 contains 15 residues. The CDR3 bases are TGTGCCAGCAGCCTCGGGTCCCGGGGGGACCACGAGCAGTACTTC. Amino acids: CASSLGSRGDHEQYF.

This clone is a singleton in its sample. The gene calls are TRBV12-3 or TRBV12-4 and TRBJ1-2; no reliable D call. The CDR3 has 12 residues. Trimming stripped 3 bases from V and 7 bases from J, with 9 bases between. The CDR3 DNA reads as TGTGCCAGCAGTTTCTCCGCCAGTGGCTACACCTTC. This codes for CASSFSASGYTF.